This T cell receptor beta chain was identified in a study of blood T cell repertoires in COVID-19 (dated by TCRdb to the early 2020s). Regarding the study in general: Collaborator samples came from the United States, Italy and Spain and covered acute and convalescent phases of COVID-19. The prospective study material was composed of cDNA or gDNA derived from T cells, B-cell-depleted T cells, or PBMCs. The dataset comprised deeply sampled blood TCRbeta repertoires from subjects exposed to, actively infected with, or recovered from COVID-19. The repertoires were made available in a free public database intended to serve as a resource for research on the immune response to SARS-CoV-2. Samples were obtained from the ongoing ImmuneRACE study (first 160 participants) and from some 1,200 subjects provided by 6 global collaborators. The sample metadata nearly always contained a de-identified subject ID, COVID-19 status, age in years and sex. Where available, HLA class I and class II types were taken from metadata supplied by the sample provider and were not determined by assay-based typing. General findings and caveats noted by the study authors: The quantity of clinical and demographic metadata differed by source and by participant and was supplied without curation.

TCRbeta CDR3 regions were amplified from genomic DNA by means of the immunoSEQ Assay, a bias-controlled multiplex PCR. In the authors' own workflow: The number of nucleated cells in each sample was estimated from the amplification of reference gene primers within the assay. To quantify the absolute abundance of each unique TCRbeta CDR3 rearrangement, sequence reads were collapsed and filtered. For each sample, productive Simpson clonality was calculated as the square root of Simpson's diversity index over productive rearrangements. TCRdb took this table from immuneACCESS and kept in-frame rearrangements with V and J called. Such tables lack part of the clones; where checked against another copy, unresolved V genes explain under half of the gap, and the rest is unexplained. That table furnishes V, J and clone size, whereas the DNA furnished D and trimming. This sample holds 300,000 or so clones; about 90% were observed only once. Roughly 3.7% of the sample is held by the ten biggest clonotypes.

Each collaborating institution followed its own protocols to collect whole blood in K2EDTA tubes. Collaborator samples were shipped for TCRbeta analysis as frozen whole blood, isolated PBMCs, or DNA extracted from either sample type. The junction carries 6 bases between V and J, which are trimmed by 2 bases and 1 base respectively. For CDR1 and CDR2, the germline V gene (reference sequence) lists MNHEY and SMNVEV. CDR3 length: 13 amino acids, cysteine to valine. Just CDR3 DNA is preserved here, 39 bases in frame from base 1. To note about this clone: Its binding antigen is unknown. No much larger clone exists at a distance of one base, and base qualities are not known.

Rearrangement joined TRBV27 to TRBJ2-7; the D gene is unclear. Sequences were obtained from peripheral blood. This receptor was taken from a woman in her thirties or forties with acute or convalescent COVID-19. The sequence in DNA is TGTGCCAGCAGTTTAAGCCAATCCTACGAGCAGTACGTC. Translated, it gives CASSLSQSYEQYV.